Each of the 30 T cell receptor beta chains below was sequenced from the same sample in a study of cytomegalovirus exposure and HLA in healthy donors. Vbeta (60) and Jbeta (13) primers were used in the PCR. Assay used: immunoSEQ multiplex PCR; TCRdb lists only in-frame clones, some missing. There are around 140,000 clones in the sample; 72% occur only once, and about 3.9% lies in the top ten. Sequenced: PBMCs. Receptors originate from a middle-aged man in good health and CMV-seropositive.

CDR3 bases: TGTGCCAGTTCAGCAGGGGTATCCTACGAGCAGTACTTC. Protein: CASSAGVSYEQYF. This sequence joins TRBV19 and TRBJ2-7, with a possible D match to TRBD1 (6 bases). The CDR3 is 13 amino acids. Germline CDR1 LNHDA, CDR2 SQIVND (reference sequence). The ends were cut back, 8 bases at V and 1 base at J, with 12 bases in the middle. Using reference TRBV19 and TRBJ2-7 for the parts outside the CDR3, the full variable domain is DGGITQSPKYLFRKEGQNVTLSCEQNLNHDAMYWYRQDPGQGLRLIYYSQIVNDFQKGDIAEGYSVSREKKESFPLTVTSAQKNPTAFYLCASSAGVSYEQYFGPGTRLTVT.

CDR3 coding DNA: TGTGCCATCAGTGACGCCGGGACAGGGGGACTATTACTCACAGATACGCAGTATTTT. Translating it yields CAISDAGTGGLLLTDTQYF. This chain links TRBV10-3 with TRBJ2-3; 11 bases line up with TRBD1. The CDR3 runs 19 residues. V lost 3 bases, J lost 2 bases, and 13 bases stayed unmatched. Germline CDR1 is ENHRY and CDR2 is SYGVKD.

For the CDR3, the DNA is TGTGCCAGCAGCACCCGGACTAAGAGGAATGAGCAGTTCTTC. The encoded protein is CASSTRTKRNEQFF. The chain has TRBV13 and TRBJ2-1, with D perhaps TRBD2 (6 bases). This CDR3 spans 14 amino acids. CDR1 and CDR2 (germline): PRHDT, FYEKMQ (reference sequence). V was shortened by 5 bases and J by 7 bases, with 15 bases between the two germline ends.

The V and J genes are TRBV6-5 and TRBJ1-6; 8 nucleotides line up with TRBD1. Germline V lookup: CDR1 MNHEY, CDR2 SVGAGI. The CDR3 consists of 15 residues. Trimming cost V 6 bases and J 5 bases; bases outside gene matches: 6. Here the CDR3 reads CASRQGGNDNSPLHF. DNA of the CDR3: TGTGCCAGCAGACAGGGGGGTAACGATAATTCACCCCTCCACTTT.

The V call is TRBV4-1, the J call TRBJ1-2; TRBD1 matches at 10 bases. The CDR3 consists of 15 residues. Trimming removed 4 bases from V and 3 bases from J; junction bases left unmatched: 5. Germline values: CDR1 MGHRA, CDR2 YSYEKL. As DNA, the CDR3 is TGCGCCAGCAGCCGAACCGGGACAGGGGACTATGGCTACACCTTC. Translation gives CASSRTGTGDYGYTF.

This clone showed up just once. CDR3 DNA: TGTGCCAGCAGCTCGGGACAGATGAACACTGAAGCTTTCTTT. Protein product: CASSSGQMNTEAFF. J is TRBJ1-1 and V is TRBV11-2, with 7 bases fitting TRBD1. The ends lost 4 bases at V and 0 bases at J; junction bases unmatched: 2. The CDR3 is made up of 14 amino acids. Germline assignment: CDR1 SGHAT and CDR2 FQNNGV.

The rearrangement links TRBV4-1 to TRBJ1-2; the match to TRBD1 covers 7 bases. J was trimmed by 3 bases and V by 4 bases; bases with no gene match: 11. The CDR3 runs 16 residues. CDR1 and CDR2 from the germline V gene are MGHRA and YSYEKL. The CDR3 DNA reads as TGCGCCAGCAGCCCTACGAGGCGGACAGGATACTATGGCTACACCTTC. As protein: CASSPTRRTGYYGYTF.

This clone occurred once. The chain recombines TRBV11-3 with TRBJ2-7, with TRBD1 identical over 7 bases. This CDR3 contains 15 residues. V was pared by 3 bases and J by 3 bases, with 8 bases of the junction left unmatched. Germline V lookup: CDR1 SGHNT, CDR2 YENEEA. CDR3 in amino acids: CASSLGGQAGYEQYF. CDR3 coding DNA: TGTGCCAGCAGCTTGGGCGGACAGGCGGGCTACGAGCAGTACTTC.

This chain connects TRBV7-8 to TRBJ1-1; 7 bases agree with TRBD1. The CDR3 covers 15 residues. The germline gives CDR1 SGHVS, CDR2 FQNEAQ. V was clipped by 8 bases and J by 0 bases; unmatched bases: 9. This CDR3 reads CASCGKTGLNTEAFF. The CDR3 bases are TGTGCCAGCTGTGGGAAGACAGGGTTGAACACTGAAGCTTTCTTT.

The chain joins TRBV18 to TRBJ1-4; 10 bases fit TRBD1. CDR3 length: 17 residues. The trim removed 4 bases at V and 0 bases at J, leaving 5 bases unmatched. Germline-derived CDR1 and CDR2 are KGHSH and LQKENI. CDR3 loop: CASSLGTGDATNEKLFF. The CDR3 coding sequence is TGTGCCAGCTCACTCGGGACAGGGGACGCAACTAATGAAAAACTGTTTTTT.

CDR3 sequence: CASRTLTGKPYNEQFF. In nucleotides, the CDR3 is TGTGCCAGCAGGACCTTGACTGGCAAACCCTACAATGAGCAGTTCTTC. V gene TRBV28 combines with J gene TRBJ2-1; D ambiguous. The length of the CDR3 is 16 residues. CDR1 MDHEN and CDR2 SYDVKM come from the germline V gene. Between the trimmed V and J ends, which lost 6 bases and 2 bases, there was a span of 17 bases.

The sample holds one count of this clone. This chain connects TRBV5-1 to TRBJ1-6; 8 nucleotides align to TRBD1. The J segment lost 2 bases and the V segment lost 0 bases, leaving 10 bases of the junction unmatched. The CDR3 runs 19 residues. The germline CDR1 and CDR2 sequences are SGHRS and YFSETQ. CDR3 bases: TGCGCCAGCAGCTTGGCCTCTTGGACAGGGATCGCCTATAATTCACCCCTCCACTTT. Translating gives CASSLASWTGIAYNSPLHF.

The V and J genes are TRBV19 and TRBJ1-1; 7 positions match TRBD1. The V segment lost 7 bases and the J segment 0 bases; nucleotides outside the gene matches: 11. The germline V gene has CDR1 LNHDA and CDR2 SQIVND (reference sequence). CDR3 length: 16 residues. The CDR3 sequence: CASIPRQGHMNTEAFF. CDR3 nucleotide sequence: TGTGCCAGTATACCCCGACAGGGACACATGAACACTGAAGCTTTCTTT.

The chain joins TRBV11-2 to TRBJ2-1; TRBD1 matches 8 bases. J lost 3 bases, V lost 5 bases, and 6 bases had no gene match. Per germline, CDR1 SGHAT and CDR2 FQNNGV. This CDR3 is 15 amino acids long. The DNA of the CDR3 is TGTGCCAGCAGCATACAGGGGGGCCTCTACAATGAGCAGTTCTTC. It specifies CASSIQGGLYNEQFF.

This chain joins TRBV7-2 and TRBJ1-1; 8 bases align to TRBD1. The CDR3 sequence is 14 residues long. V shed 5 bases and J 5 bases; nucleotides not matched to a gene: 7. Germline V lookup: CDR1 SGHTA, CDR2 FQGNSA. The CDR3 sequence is CASSPTGVGTEAFF. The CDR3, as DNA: TGTGCCAGCAGCCCGACAGGGGTCGGAACTGAAGCTTTCTTT.

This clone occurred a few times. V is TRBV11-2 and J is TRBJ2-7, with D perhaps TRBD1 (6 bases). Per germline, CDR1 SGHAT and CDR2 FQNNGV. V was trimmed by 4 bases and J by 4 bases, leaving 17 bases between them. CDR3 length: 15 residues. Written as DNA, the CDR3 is TGTGCCAGCAGCTCTGGACAGCCGGGGTTTTACGAGCAGTACTTC. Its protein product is CASSSGQPGFYEQYF.

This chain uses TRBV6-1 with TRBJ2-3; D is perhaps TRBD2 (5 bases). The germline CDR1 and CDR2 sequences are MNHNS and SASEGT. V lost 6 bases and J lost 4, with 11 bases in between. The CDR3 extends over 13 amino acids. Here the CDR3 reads CASRRELADTQYF. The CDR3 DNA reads TGTGCCAGCAGGAGGGAGTTAGCAGATACGCAGTATTTT.

CDR3 region: CASSFGVSGLDTQYF. Written as DNA, the CDR3 is TGTGCCAGCAGTTTCGGGGTATCGGGGTTAGATACGCAGTATTTT. The chain joins TRBV28 to TRBJ2-3; D may be TRBD2 (5 bases). The CDR3 extends over 15 amino acids. Trimming pared 3 bases from V and 5 bases from J, leaving 15 bases between. Germline CDR1 and CDR2: MDHEN and SYDVKM. Variable domain in full (rest from reference TRBV28 and TRBJ2-3): DVKVTQSSRYLVKRTGEKVFLECVQDMDHENMFWYRQDPGLGLRLIYFSYDVKMKEKGDIPEGYSVSREKKERFSLILESASTNQTSMYLCASSFGVSGLDTQYFGPGTRLTVL.

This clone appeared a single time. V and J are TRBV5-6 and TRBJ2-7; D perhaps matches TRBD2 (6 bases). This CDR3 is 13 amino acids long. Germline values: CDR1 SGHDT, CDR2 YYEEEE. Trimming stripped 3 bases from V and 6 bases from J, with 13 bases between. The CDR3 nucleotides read TGTGCCAGCAGCTCGACTAGTGCGGGCGAGCAGTACTTC. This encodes CASSSTSAGEQYF.

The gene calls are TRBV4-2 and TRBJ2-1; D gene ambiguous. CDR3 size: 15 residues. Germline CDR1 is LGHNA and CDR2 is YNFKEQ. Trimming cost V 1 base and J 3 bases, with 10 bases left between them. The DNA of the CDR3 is TGTGCCAGCAGCCAAGTAGGCAGGCTCTACAATGAGCAGTTCTTC. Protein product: CASSQVGRLYNEQFF.

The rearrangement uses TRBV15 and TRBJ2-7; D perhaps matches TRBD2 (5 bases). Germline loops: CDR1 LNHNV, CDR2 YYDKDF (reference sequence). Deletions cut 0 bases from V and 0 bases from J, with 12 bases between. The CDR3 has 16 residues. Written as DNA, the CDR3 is TGTGCCACCAGCAGAGATCGAGGGAGTTACTCCTACGAGCAGTACTTC. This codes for CATSRDRGSYSYEQYF. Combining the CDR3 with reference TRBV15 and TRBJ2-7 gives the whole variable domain DAMVIQNPRYQVTQFGKPVTLSCSQTLNHNVMYWYQQKSSQAPKLLFHYYDKDFNNEADTPDNFQSRRPNTSFCFLDIRSPGLGDTAMYLCATSRDRGSYSYEQYFGPGTRLTVT.

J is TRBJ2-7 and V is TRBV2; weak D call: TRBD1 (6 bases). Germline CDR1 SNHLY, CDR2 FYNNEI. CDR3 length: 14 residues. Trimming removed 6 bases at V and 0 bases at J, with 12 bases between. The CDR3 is CASSRTVSSYEQYF. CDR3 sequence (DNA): TGTGCCAGCAGCCGGACAGTAAGCTCCTACGAGCAGTACTTC.

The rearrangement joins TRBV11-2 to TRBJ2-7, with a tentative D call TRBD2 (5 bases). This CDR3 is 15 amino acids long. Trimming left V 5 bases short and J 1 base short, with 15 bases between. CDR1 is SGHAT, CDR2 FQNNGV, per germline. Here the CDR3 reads CASSPSEGASYEQYF. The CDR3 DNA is TGTGCCAGCAGCCCCAGCGAGGGCGCGTCCTACGAGCAGTACTTC.

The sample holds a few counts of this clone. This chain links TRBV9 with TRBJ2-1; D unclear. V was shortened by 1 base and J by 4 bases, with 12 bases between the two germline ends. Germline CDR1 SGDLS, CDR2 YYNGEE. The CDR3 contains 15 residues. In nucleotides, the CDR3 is TGTGCCAGCAGCGTAAATGGTGCAGGTTACAATGAGCAGTTCTTC. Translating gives CASSVNGAGYNEQFF.

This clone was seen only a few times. The CDR3 DNA follows: TGCGCCAGCAGTGAGTCGCAGAACTACGGTTCACCCCTCCACTTT. This translates into CASSESQNYGSPLHF. This chain connects TRBV10-1 to TRBJ1-6, with unresolved D. The CDR3 is 15 amino acids. Trimming removed 0 bases at V and 9 bases at J, with 12 bases between. Germline V gene sequence: CDR1 WNHNN, CDR2 SYGVQD (reference sequence).

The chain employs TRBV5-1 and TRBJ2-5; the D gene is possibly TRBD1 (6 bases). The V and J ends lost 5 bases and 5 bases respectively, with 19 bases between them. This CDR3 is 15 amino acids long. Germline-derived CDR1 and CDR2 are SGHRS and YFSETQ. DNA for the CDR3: TGCGCCAGCAGTTTGTCCCAGGGGTTAGGGGAGACCCAGTACTTC. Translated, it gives CASSLSQGLGETQYF.

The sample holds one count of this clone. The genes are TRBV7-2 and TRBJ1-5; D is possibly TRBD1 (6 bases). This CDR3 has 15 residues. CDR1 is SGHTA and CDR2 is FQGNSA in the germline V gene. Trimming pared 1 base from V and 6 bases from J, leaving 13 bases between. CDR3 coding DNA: TGTGCCAGCAGCTTAGGTGCGGGGGCCGCTCAGCCCCAGCATTTT. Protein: CASSLGAGAAQPQHF.

CDR3 amino acids: CASSQEQETQYF. The CDR3 nucleotides read TGTGCCAGCAGCCAAGAGCAAGAGACCCAGTACTTC. The V call is TRBV11-2, the J call TRBJ2-5; D remains unclear. V was clipped by 5 bases and J by 2 bases, with 6 bases between them. Germline loops: CDR1 SGHAT, CDR2 FQNNGV. The CDR3 runs 12 residues.

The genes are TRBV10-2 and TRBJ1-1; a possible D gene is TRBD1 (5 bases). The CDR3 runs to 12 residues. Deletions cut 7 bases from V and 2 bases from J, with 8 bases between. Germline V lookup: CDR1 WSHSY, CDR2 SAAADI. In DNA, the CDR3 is TGCGCCAGCATTCAGGGAAACACTGAAGCTTTCTTT. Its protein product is CASIQGNTEAFF.

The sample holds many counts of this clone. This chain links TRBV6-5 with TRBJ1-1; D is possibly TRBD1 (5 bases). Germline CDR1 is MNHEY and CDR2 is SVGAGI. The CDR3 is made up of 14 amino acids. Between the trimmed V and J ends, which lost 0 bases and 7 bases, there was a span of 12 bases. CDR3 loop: CASSYSGGTGEAFF. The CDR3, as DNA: TGTGCCAGCAGTTACTCCGGCGGGACTGGTGAAGCTTTCTTT.